The 31 T cell receptor beta chains below all came from one sample that was sequenced in a study of CD8 T cells in ankylosing spondylitis. Using its own MiXCR run on the 5' RACE reads, TCRdb lists one record per CDR3 protein. The data hold 350,000 to 450,000 distinct CDR3 sequences, with approximately 22% observed a single time. Sequencing was performed on blood, either unsorted or a sorted T cell fraction (not recorded which). These receptor sequences come from a male donor with ankylosing spondylitis or in good health (not recorded which).

The rearrangement joins TRBV20-1 to TRBJ2-7; the D call may be TRBD1 or TRBD2 (5 bases each). The CDR3 spans 16 residues. Trimming took off 2 bases at V and 2 bases at J, with 19 bases between the two ends. The germline V gene encodes CDR1 DFQATT and CDR2 SNEGSKA (reference sequence). Written as DNA, the CDR3 is TGCAGTGCTAGACGGGGCCCGCCTCCACGGGCCTACGAGCAGTACTTC. This encodes CSARRGPPPRAYEQYF.

The CDR3 spells CSVVPPLQETQYF. Written as DNA, the CDR3 is TGCAGCGTTGTCCCGCCTCTTCAAGAGACCCAGTACTTC. The V gene is TRBV29-1, the J gene TRBJ2-5; D ambiguous. This CDR3 is 13 amino acids long. Germline V gives CDR1 SQVTM, CDR2 ANQGSEA. The V and J ends lost 4 bases and 2 bases respectively, with 11 bases between them.

This clonotype was seen more than once but under ten times. At one of its ends the junction is not consistent with the germline gene, which may arise from a read error. CDR3 protein: CATSDLPGSGGLFF. For the CDR3, the DNA is TGTGCCACCAGTGATTTGCCAGGGTCCGGGGGGCTGTTTTTT. The chain has TRBV24-1 and TRBJ2-2, with a tentative D call TRBD2 (6 bases). Germline V gene sequence: CDR1 KGHDR, CDR2 SFDVKD. The CDR3 spans 14 residues.

The rearrangement joins TRBV4-1 to TRBJ2-1; TRBD2 might be the D (6 bases). The ends were cut back, 1 base at V and 3 bases at J, with 10 bases in the middle. This CDR3 region has 15 residues. Germline CDR1 is MGHRA and CDR2 is YSYEKL. The CDR3 DNA is TGCGCCAGCAGCCAAGGGAGGGGATACTACAATGAGCAGTTCTTC. Its translation is CASSQGRGYYNEQFF.

CDR3 sequence (DNA): TGTGCCAGCAGCCCAACGCGGGAGACAGATACGCAGTATTTT. It is translated as CASSPTRETDTQYF. This sequence joins TRBV3-1 and TRBJ2-3, with TRBD2 identical over 7 bases. Per the germline V gene, CDR1 is LGHDT and CDR2 is YNNKEL (reference sequence). The CDR3 consists of 14 residues. The trim removed 4 bases at V and 3 bases at J, leaving 4 bases unmatched.

The chain carries TRBV20-1 and TRBJ2-7; 7 bases map to TRBD1. V shed 3 bases and J 4 bases; nucleotides not matched to a gene: 9. CDR1 is DFQATT and CDR2 is SNEGSKA in the germline V gene (reference sequence). The CDR3 runs to 14 residues. The CDR3 coding sequence is TGCAGTGCTAGGCAAGACAGGGCAGGATACGAGCAGTACTTC. Protein sequence: CSARQDRAGYEQYF.

The CDR3 reads CASSSIGTSGGDPDETQYF. CDR3 sequence (DNA): TGTGCCAGCAGCTCCATCGGGACTAGCGGGGGGGACCCTGACGAGACCCAGTACTTC. The chain joins TRBV7-3 to TRBJ2-5; TRBD2 matches at 16 bases. The CDR3 consists of 19 residues. Germline CDR1 reads SGHTA; CDR2 reads FQGTGA. V trimming: 4 bases; J trimming: 5 bases; junction bases outside the gene matches: 13. Full variable domain (remainder filled in from reference TRBV7-3 and TRBJ2-5): GAGVSQTPSNKVTEKGKYVELRCDPISGHTALYWYRQSLGQGPEFLIYFQGTGAADDSGLPNDRFFAVRPEGSVSTLKIQRTERGDSAVYLCASSSIGTSGGDPDETQYFGPGTRLLVL.

Of note for this clonotype: The junction does not match germline at one end; this may be a read error. The chain couples TRBV10-1 to TRBJ2-7, with D perhaps matching TRBD2 (5 bases). The germline CDR1 and CDR2 sequences are WNHNN and SYGVQD (reference sequence). The CDR3 length is 11 residues. The CDR3 DNA reads as TGCGCCAGCGGTGATGGGGAGGAGCAGTACTTC. Encoded protein: CASGDGEEQYF.

This clonotype was picked up a small number of times. This chain connects TRBV11-1 to TRBJ2-1; TRBD1 might be the D (8 bases). The germline V and J ends were trimmed by 7 bases and 7 bases, with 29 bases remaining between them. CDR1 and CDR2 (germline): SGHAT, FQDESV (reference sequence). CDR3 length: 18 amino acids. The CDR3 DNA sequence: TGTGCCAGCAACAACCCCGGGGAGGGACAGGAAAACTTAAATGAGCAGTTCTTC. Encoded protein: CASNNPGEGQENLNEQFF.

In nucleotides, the CDR3 is TGTGCCAGCAGCCCCAGTAGGAGTGAGGGCTACGAGCAGTACTTC. This codes for CASSPSRSEGYEQYF. The gene calls are TRBV13 and TRBJ2-7, with a tentative D call TRBD2 (5 bases). This CDR3 comprises 15 residues. Trimming took 5 bases from V and 3 from J, leaving 17 bases between them. The germline V gene has CDR1 PRHDT and CDR2 FYEKMQ (reference sequence).

The gene calls are TRBV5-1 and TRBJ2-7; 8 nucleotides match TRBD1. V was clipped by 3 bases and J by 1 base; unmatched bases: 12. This CDR3 has 17 amino acids. Germline V gene sequence: CDR1 SGHRS, CDR2 YFSETQ. The CDR3 region has the DNA TGCGCCAGCAGCTCTGGGACCGGGACAGGCCCTTCCTACGAGCAGTACTTC. Amino acids: CASSSGTGTGPSYEQYF.

The chain has TRBV29-1 and TRBJ2-5, with 13 positions matching TRBD2. The germline V gene encodes CDR1 SQVTM and CDR2 ANQGSEA. The CDR3 runs 14 residues. Losses at the gene ends were 7 bases for V and 7 bases for J; bases not matched to a gene: 9. The CDR3 sequence is CSALLTSGGSTQYF. In DNA, the CDR3 is TGCAGCGCCCTATTGACTAGCGGGGGGTCGACCCAGTACTTC.

The chain joins TRBV28 to TRBJ1-5; D is possibly TRBD1 (6 bases). CDR3 length: 13 amino acids. CDR1 is MDHEN and CDR2 is SYDVKM in the germline V gene. Trimming took 4 bases from V and 3 from J, leaving 7 bases between them. This CDR3 is CASSSGVNQPQHF. The DNA for the CDR3 is TGTGCCAGCAGTTCAGGGGTCAATCAGCCCCAGCATTTT. The variable domain in full, with the rest retrieved from reference TRBV28 and TRBJ1-5, is DVKVTQSSRYLVKRTGEKVFLECVQDMDHENMFWYRQDPGLGLRLIYFSYDVKMKEKGDIPEGYSVSREKKERFSLILESASTNQTSMYLCASSSGVNQPQHFGDGTRLSIL.

This chain uses TRBV12-3 or TRBV12-4 with TRBJ1-1; 8 nucleotides line up with TRBD1. Trimming took 3 bases from V and 8 from J; bases not matched to a gene: 5. The CDR3 covers 13 residues. CDR3 residues: CASSFSGGEEAFF. The CDR3 DNA sequence: TGTGCCAGCAGTTTTTCAGGGGGCGAGGAAGCTTTCTTT.

This clonotype was seen a few times. The chain employs TRBV4-2 and TRBJ2-1; 10 nucleotides line up with TRBD2. Germline V gene data show CDR1 as LGHNA and CDR2 as YNFKEQ. The ends lost 0 bases at V and 4 bases at J; junction bases unmatched: 3. This CDR3 contains 16 residues. CDR3 residues: CASSQDPSGGYNEQFF. The CDR3 region has the DNA TGTGCCAGCAGCCAAGATCCTAGCGGGGGATACAATGAGCAGTTCTTC.

This clonotype came up a few times. J is TRBJ1-1 and V is TRBV20-1; 9 nucleotides align to TRBD1. CDR3 length: 15 residues. Germline loops: CDR1 DFQATT, CDR2 SNEGSKA (reference sequence). Losses at the gene ends were 0 bases for V and 1 base for J; bases not matched to a gene: 3. The DNA of the CDR3 is TGCAGTGCTAGAGAGGGACAGGGCTGGAACACTGAAGCTTTCTTT. Protein sequence: CSAREGQGWNTEAFF.

This clonotype was observed a handful of times. V and J are TRBV10-2 and TRBJ2-7, with D possibly being TRBD1 (6 bases). CDR1 and CDR2 from the germline V gene are WSHSY and SAAADI. The CDR3 has 15 amino acids. Deletions cut 0 bases from V and 6 bases from J, with 15 bases between. The CDR3 nucleotides are TGCGCCAGCAGTGAGTCTAAGGACAGTCCTTCCGAGCAGTACTTC. Amino acid sequence: CASSESKDSPSEQYF.

The table lists this clonotype with a few counts. V usage is TRBV29-1 and J usage is TRBJ2-2, with a weak D call TRBD2 (6 bases). Germline-derived CDR1 and CDR2 are SQVTM and ANQGSEA. V was pared by 3 bases and J by 0 bases, with 11 bases between. The CDR3 contains 15 residues. CDR3 nucleotides: TGCAGCGTTGAGGAGGCGGGGTCGAACACCGGGGAGCTGTTTTTT. Translation gives CSVEEAGSNTGELFF.

This clonotype was observed a few times. This chain links TRBV7-9 with TRBJ2-1; TRBD2 is a possible D gene (6 bases). V lost 5 bases to trimming and J lost 10 bases, with 18 bases between them. CDR1 SEHNR and CDR2 FQNEAQ come from the germline V gene (reference sequence). CDR3 size: 14 residues. The CDR3 DNA reads TGTGCCAGCAGCCCCTGGGACTCCAGAGGGGAGCAGTTCTTC. Encoded protein: CASSPWDSRGEQFF.

CDR3 DNA sequence: TGTGCCAGCAGTTATACATCCGGGACAGGCTTTGAGCAGTTCTTC. This sequence encodes CASSYTSGTGFEQFF. The chain employs TRBV6-4 and TRBJ2-1, with 8 bases that match TRBD1. Per the germline V gene, CDR1 is MRHNA and CDR2 is SNTAGT. This CDR3 contains 15 residues. Trimming cost V 5 bases and J 9 bases; bases outside gene matches: 12.

This clonotype was seen more than once but under ten times. The rearrangement uses TRBV7-9 and TRBJ2-1; the D is unclear. The V gene lost 11 bases and the J gene lost 6 bases, with 5 bases spanning the gap. This CDR3 has 9 residues. Per germline, CDR1 SEHNR and CDR2 FQNEAQ (reference sequence). The CDR3, as DNA: TGTGCCGGCGCCAATGAGCAGTTCTTC. This codes for CAGANEQFF.

The gene calls are TRBV11-2 and TRBJ2-3; 7 nucleotides align to TRBD2. V was pared by 8 bases and J by 6 bases, with 14 bases of the junction left unmatched. CDR3 size: 15 residues. Germline CDR1 reads SGHAT; CDR2 reads FQNNGV. The CDR3 sequence is CASPHYGSGKDTQYF. DNA for the CDR3: TGTGCCAGCCCTCACTACGGCAGCGGGAAGGATACGCAGTATTTT.

The chain employs TRBV12-3 or TRBV12-4 and TRBJ2-4; D is unclear. V was cut by 4 bases and J by 5 bases, with 9 bases left in between. This CDR3 is 13 amino acids long. CDR3 region: CASSSYLQNIQYF. CDR3 nucleotide sequence: TGTGCCAGCAGTTCCTACCTCCAAAACATTCAGTACTTC.

The V gene is TRBV27, the J gene TRBJ2-7, with TRBD1 identical over 9 bases. The germline V gene encodes CDR1 MNHEY and CDR2 SMNVEV (reference sequence). V gave up 4 bases and J gave up 7 bases; unmatched junction bases: 5. This CDR3 spans 13 amino acids. In DNA, the CDR3 is TGTGCCAGCAGTTGGACAGGGGCGGGTGAGCAGTACTTC. As protein: CASSWTGAGEQYF.

This clonotype was counted ten times or more. The gene calls are TRBV7-9 and TRBJ2-1; D gene unclear. V dropped 5 bases and J dropped 9 bases, with 11 bases sitting between them. CDR3 length: 12 residues. Germline V gene data show CDR1 as SEHNR and CDR2 as FQNEAQ (reference sequence). The CDR3 loop reads CASSPQGGEQFF. As DNA, the CDR3 is TGTGCCAGCAGCCCCCAAGGTGGTGAGCAGTTCTTC.

The chain carries TRBV7-2 and TRBJ2-3, with D unresolved. The CDR3 length is 13 residues. Trimming stripped 5 bases from V and 1 base from J, with 7 bases between. CDR1 and CDR2 (germline): SGHTA, FQGNSA. CDR3 in amino acids: CASSDLRTDTQYF. CDR3 sequence (DNA): TGTGCCAGCAGCGACCTTCGCACAGATACGCAGTATTTT.

This clonotype was seen a handful of times. This chain joins TRBV20-1 and TRBJ2-3; no clear D gene. CDR1 and CDR2 (germline): DFQATT, SNEGSKA (reference sequence). The V and J ends lost 0 bases and 3 bases respectively, with 13 bases between them. This CDR3 contains 15 residues. Here the CDR3 DNA reads TGCAGTGCTAGAGAAGGGCCGCGCTTTACAGATACGCAGTATTTT. It specifies CSAREGPRFTDTQYF.

V gene TRBV6-1 combines with J gene TRBJ1-5, with TRBD1 identical over 9 bases. Trimming cost V 5 bases and J 8 bases; bases outside gene matches: 4. The CDR3 totals 13 residues. Germline CDR1 reads MNHNS; CDR2 reads SASEGT. As DNA, the CDR3 is TGTGCCAGCAGTCTGGACAGGGGAAAGCCCCAGCATTTT. This gives the protein CASSLDRGKPQHF.

V and J are TRBV24-1 and TRBJ2-2, with D perhaps TRBD1 (5 bases). The CDR3 has 14 residues. The germline V and J ends were trimmed by 7 bases and 1 base, with 9 bases remaining between them. Germline CDR1 KGHDR, CDR2 SFDVKD. CDR3 loop: CATRGLGNTGELFF. The CDR3 DNA reads as TGTGCCACCAGGGGGCTGGGGAACACCGGGGAGCTGTTTTTT.

CDR3 nucleotides: TGCGCCAGCAGCCAAGATGAAATTGAAGCTTTCTTT. Protein product: CASSQDEIEAFF. The V and J genes are TRBV4-1 and TRBJ1-1; D is ambiguous. CDR3 size: 12 residues. The ends were cut back, 0 bases at V and 7 bases at J, with 6 bases in the middle. Germline values: CDR1 MGHRA, CDR2 YSYEKL.

This clonotype appeared a few times. The chain links TRBV10-2 to TRBJ1-5; the D is unclear. The CDR3 covers 15 residues. Germline-derived CDR1 and CDR2 are WSHSY and SAAADI. Between the trimmed V and J ends, which lost 5 bases and 1 base, there was a span of 12 bases. CDR3 amino acids: CASSPGTYSNQPQHF. The CDR3 nucleotides read TGCGCCAGCAGTCCTGGTACTTACAGCAATCAGCCCCAGCATTTT.